The clone carrying this T cell receptor beta chain was seen just once. Its antigen is unknown. The sample is drawn from a study of CD4 T cells in relation to SARS-CoV-2 and coronaviruses. The CDR3 loop spans 16 amino acids. The J segment lost 4 bases and the V segment lost 2 bases, leaving 5 bases of the junction unmatched. The germline V gene encodes CDR1 LGHDT and CDR2 YNNKEL (reference sequence). Assay used: immunoSEQ multiplex PCR; TCRdb lists only in-frame clones, some missing. The table records almost 30,000 clones, roughly 72% of them present only once. Unexposed donor CD4+ T cells date from 2011-2018, before the COVID-19 pandemic. After about 10 days of culture, CD4+ T cells were isolated.

Sequenced: CD4+ T cells from PBMCs, cultured in vitro. This clonotype was sampled from a human donor in good health. This rearrangement joins TRBV3-1 (or the pseudogene TRBV3-2) to TRBJ2-7, with TRBD2 identical over 13 bases. This chain's CDR3 is CASSQSELAGGYEQYF. The CDR3 bases are TGTGCCAGCAGCCAATCGGAACTAGCGGGAGGGTACGAGCAGTACTTC.